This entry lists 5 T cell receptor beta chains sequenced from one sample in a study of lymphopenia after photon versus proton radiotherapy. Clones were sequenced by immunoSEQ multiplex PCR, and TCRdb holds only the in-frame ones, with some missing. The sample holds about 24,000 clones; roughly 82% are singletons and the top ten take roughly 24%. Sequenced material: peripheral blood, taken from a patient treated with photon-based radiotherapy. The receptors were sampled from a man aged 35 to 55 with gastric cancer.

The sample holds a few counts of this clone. This chain's CDR3 is CASAGTAQMPLHF. The CDR3, as DNA: TGTGCCAGCGCCGGGACCGCCCAAATGCCCCTCCACTTT. This rearrangement joins TRBV6-5 to TRBJ1-6, with D possibly matching TRBD1 (5 bases). The germline V gene has CDR1 MNHEY and CDR2 SVGAGI. The CDR3 length is 13 residues. Trimming left V 8 bases short and J 13 bases short, with 18 bases between.

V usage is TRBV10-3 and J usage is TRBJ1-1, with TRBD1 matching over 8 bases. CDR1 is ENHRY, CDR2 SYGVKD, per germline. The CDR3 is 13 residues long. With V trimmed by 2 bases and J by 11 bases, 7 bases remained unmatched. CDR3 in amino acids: CAISESQGAGAFF. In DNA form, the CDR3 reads TGTGCCATCAGTGAGAGCCAGGGGGCGGGGGCTTTCTTT.

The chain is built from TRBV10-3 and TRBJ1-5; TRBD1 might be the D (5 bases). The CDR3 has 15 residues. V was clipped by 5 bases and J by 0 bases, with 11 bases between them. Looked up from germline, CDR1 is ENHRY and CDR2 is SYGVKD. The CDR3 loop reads CAISPQGSSNQPQHF. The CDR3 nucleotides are TGTGCCATCAGTCCGCAGGGATCTAGCAATCAGCCCCAGCATTTT.

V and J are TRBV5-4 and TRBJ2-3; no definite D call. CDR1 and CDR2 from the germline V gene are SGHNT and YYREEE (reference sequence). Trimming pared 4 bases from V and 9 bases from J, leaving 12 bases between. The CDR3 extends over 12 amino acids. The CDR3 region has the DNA TGTGCCAGCAGCCCCAGGTCAGGCACGCAGTATTTT. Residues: CASSPRSGTQYF.

CDR3 DNA: TGTGCCAGCAGCTCCCCCCTCGGGGGTGGGGACAGGGATACGCAGTATTTT. Translation: CASSSPLGGGDRDTQYF. The chain employs TRBV7-6 and TRBJ2-3; the match to TRBD1 covers 8 bases. The CDR3 is 17 residues long. The ends lost 4 bases at V and 6 bases at J; junction bases unmatched: 15. Looked up from germline, CDR1 is SGHVS and CDR2 is FNYEAQ.